This T cell receptor (beta chain) derives from a study of shared clonotypes between healthy human individuals. A word on this clone: Antigen specificity is unknown.

The length of the CDR3 is 14 residues. CDR1 and CDR2 from the germline V gene are MNHEY and SMNVEV (reference sequence). Study-level findings and limits: Generally, naive subsets came out with larger estimated richness than memory subsets. An effect of sequencing depth on clonotype sharing among donors was expected. It was only blood that was sampled, and tissue repertoires likely differ.

CD45RO-negative, CCR7-selected cells formed the naive CD8 fraction, which excluded terminally differentiated effector memory CD45RA+ cells. Only Caucasian adults living in Nashville, Tennessee made up the donor group. TCRdb keeps only in-frame clones here, not all; method: immunoSEQ multiplex PCR. Among nearly 600,000 clones listed, over 95% were seen once. This receptor was taken from a woman in her 30s in good health. The chain has TRBV27 and TRBJ2-5, with D perhaps being TRBD1 or TRBD2 (6 bases each). The DNA end is a closer match to TRBJ2-7, so the J assignment may be wrong. The specimen sequenced was naive CD8+ T cells sorted from blood. The CDR3 is CASSYSRGAYEQYF. CDR3 DNA sequence: TGTGCCAGCAGTTACTCGAGGGGGGCCTACGAGCAGTACTTC.